The entry below gives a single T cell receptor beta chain sequence along with its context. As yet, its antigen is unknown. This sample is drawn from a study of human T cells and chemical hapten exposure. Background on the study: Each patient's scalp received weekly diphenylcyclopropenone throughout the approximately 23-week study.

Study results and caveats: No shift was seen in TCRs above 1 in 1000 frequency with DPC sensitization.

Stated time point: patch test 2, 6 weeks after DPC sensitization. Documented treatment: therapeutic diphenylcyclopropenone sensitization with weekly scalp DPC. Patients had alopecia, were aged 18 to 70, and were not pregnant. Blood, whole and unfractionated, served as the source for total RNA extraction. TCRdb reanalysed the RACE reads using MiXCR and keeps one entry per CDR3 protein. The sample has 350,000 to 400,000 distinct CDR3 sequences; about 6% are singletons. V was cut by 5 bases and J by 0 bases, with 26 bases left in between. This CDR3 comprises 21 residues. Germline CDR1 is SGHVS and CDR2 is FNYEAQ.

The clonotype was recovered from a woman aged 18-30 years with alopecia areata. Some clones in this sample may be carry-over from other donors' samples. The source material was whole blood, sampled in connection with sensitization to the hapten diphenylcyclopropenone (DPC). This chain joins TRBV7-6 and TRBJ1-6; a weak D match, TRBD1 (5 bases). The CDR3 coding sequence is TGTGCCAGCAGCCAAACACCACCAGGGACGGTGGATAGCTCCTATAATTCACCCCTCCACTTT. It translates to CASSQTPPGTVDSSYNSPLHF.